A selection of T cell receptor beta chains follows, all from one sample in a study of vaccination effects on CD4 cells after COVID-19. These receptors have no identified antigens. Here immunoSEQ multiplex PCR was the method, and the copy in TCRdb shows in-frame clones only, minus some. The table lists some 36,000 clones, approximately 67% of them singletons. The material sequenced was CD4+ T cells from PBMCs cultured without peptide, taken before COVID-19 vaccination. The receptors were sampled from a human donor who received a COVID-19 vaccine. Each CDR3 is given with its conserved first and last residue.

CDR3 protein	J gene	CDR3 length	V gene
CASQPSGGNTEAFF	TRBJ1-1	14	TRBV6-5
CASSPGSGETQYF	TRBJ2-5	13	TRBV18
CASSDRRNYGYTF	TRBJ1-2	13	TRBV10-1
CASRPKGGPKTQYF	TRBJ2-5	14	TRBV3-1/TRBV3-2
CASSLGPLFSGNTIYF	TRBJ1-3	16	TRBV7-6
CASTLQGGGYTF	TRBJ1-2	12	TRBV5-6
CASSYFYGYTF	TRBJ1-2	11	TRBV6-2/TRBV6-3
CASSVGTVNQPQHF	TRBJ1-5	14	TRBV9
CASSLAGTGVGYGYTF	TRBJ1-2	16	TRBV7-9
CASSIPQGSSYEQYF	TRBJ2-7	15	TRBV19
CASSWDSYEQYF	TRBJ2-7	12	TRBV5-4
CASSLQPRGSPLHF	TRBJ1-6	14	TRBV6-5
CASSLDQGTSGLGEQFF	TRBJ2-1	17	TRBV11-3
CASSRDRGSYEQYF	TRBJ2-7	14	TRBV19
CASSQGIKSEAFF	TRBJ1-1	13	TRBV3-1/TRBV3-2
CASNEGNANTGELFF	TRBJ2-2	15	TRBV5-1
CATSHNLRDGDTQYF	TRBJ2-3	15	TRBV15
CASSPGTALDTQYF	TRBJ2-3	14	TRBV7-9
CASSPTDSGARYF	TRBJ2-3	13	TRBV3-1/TRBV3-2
CASSQEGRGETQYF	TRBJ2-5	14	TRBV3-1/TRBV3-2
CASSPGMGTSGYTF	TRBJ1-2	14	TRBV6-5
CASSPGHGEGRTDTQYF	TRBJ2-3	17	TRBV4-2
CASTQQGSPSYEQYF	TRBJ2-7	15	TRBV6-5
CASRSGGANTGELFF	TRBJ2-2	15	TRBV6-5
CASSIGLPHNEQFF	TRBJ2-1	14	TRBV19
CATSEIRVQDEQFF	TRBJ2-1	14	TRBV24-1
CATSDPRSPGGRLFF	TRBJ1-4	15	TRBV24-1
CASSAPGTGYTDTQYF	TRBJ2-3	16	TRBV9
CASSYGAGSYGYTF	TRBJ1-2	14	TRBV6-5
CASSLVPGGDGYTF	TRBJ1-2	14	TRBV5-6
CASSLLTGTGEGYTF	TRBJ1-2	15	TRBV5-6
CARVLAGVGDTQYF	TRBJ2-3	14	TRBV27
CASTLGVAGYNEQFF	TRBJ2-1	15	TRBV5-1
CASSRGTGEAFF	TRBJ1-1	12	TRBV27
CAWKRGPATNEKLFF	TRBJ1-4	15	TRBV30
CASSSGTGNTIYF	TRBJ1-3	13	TRBV5-1
CASSSGQGYYNEQFF	TRBJ2-1	15	TRBV7-2
CASSQSGTFFSPLHF	TRBJ1-6	15	TRBV3-1/TRBV3-2
CASSLDIYGYTF	TRBJ1-2	12	TRBV5-1
CASTSTGGAAFEQYF	TRBJ2-7	15	TRBV2
CASSDGDRVRADAFF	TRBJ1-1	15	TRBV2
CASSLDSIYGYTF	TRBJ1-2	13	TRBV18
CASSIDRGRAEKLFF	TRBJ1-4	15	TRBV11-2
CASSDSLTGGSDYGYTF	TRBJ1-2	17	TRBV19
CASSLEGGSGSGVTAFF	TRBJ1-1	17	TRBV5-1